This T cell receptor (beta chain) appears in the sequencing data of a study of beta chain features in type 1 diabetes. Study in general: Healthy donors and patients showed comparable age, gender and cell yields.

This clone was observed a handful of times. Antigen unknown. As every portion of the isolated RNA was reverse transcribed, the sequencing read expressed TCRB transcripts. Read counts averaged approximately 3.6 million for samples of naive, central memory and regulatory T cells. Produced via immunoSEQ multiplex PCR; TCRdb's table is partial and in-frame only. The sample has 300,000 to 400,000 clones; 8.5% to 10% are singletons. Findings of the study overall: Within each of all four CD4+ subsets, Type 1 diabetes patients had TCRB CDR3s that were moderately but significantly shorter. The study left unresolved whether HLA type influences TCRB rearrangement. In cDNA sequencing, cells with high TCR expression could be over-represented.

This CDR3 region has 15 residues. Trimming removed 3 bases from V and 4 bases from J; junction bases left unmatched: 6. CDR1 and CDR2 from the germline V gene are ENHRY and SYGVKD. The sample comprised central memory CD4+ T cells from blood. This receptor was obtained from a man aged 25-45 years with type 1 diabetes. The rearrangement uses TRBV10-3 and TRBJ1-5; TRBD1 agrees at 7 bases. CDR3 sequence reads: CAISDRQTGNQPQHF. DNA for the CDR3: TGTGCCATCAGTGATCGCCAGACAGGGAATCAGCCCCAGCATTTT.